Following are 16 T cell receptor beta chains from one sample sequenced in a study of Ad26.COV2.S vaccination and SARS-CoV-2 variants. Profiling relied on immunoSEQ multiplex PCR, and the TCRdb table lists in-frame clones only, not all of them. The sample shows a few hundred thousand clones, approximately 87% of them seen only once. Treatment given: some 20 received Ad26.COV2.S at low or high dose, single or two shots; about 5 received placebo; per-sample allocation not given. Sample collection was performed on day 63 after the first vaccine or placebo injection. Sequences were derived from peripheral blood, sampled in a trial of Ad26.COV2.S vaccine versus placebo. The receptors here all came from a person aged 18 to 59 who received the Ad26.COV2.S COVID-19 vaccine or a placebo.

The chain is built from TRBV5-4 and TRBJ2-5; D is perhaps TRBD1 (7 bases). CDR1 is SGHNT and CDR2 is YYREEE in the germline V gene (reference sequence). Trimming removed 2 bases from V and 5 bases from J, with 16 bases in between. This CDR3 has 15 residues. The CDR3 DNA sequence: TGTGCCAGCAGCTTCGACGCAGGGGGGTGGGAGACCCAGTACTTC. Encoded protein: CASSFDAGGWETQYF.

The chain employs TRBV5-4 and TRBJ2-6, with 7 bases identical to TRBD1. CDR1 SGHNT and CDR2 YYREEE come from the germline V gene (reference sequence). Germline trimming cut 4 bases from V and 0 bases from J; bases unmatched to any gene: 16. This CDR3 comprises 20 residues. The CDR3 loop is CASSLIGTENKFSGANVLTF. CDR3 DNA sequence: TGTGCCAGCAGCCTCATTGGGACAGAAAATAAATTCTCTGGGGCCAACGTCCTGACTTTC.

The rearrangement links TRBV28 to TRBJ2-6; TRBD1 might be the D (5 bases). Trimming removed 7 bases from V and 0 bases from J, with 16 bases in between. The CDR3 totals 17 residues. The germline CDR1 and CDR2 sequences are MDHEN and SYDVKM. CDR3 sequence reads: CASIGTGASSGANVLTF. The CDR3 region has the DNA TGTGCCAGCATTGGTACAGGTGCTAGCTCTGGGGCCAACGTCCTGACTTTC.

This chain connects TRBV5-1 to TRBJ1-4; D is unresolved. CDR3 length: 13 residues. Germline CDR1 and CDR2: SGHRS and YFSETQ. Trimming stripped 1 base from V and 5 bases from J, with 6 bases between. The chain's CDR3 is CASSLRQNEKLFF. The CDR3 coding sequence is TGCGCCAGCAGCTTGCGGCAGAATGAAAAACTGTTTTTT.

A single count supports this clone. This chain links TRBV5-4 with TRBJ2-1; D tentatively reads TRBD1 or TRBD2 (5 bases each). This CDR3 is built from 14 residues. The germline CDR1 and CDR2 sequences are SGHNT and YYREEE (reference sequence). Trimming took 1 base from V and 6 from J, leaving 11 bases between them. The CDR3 loop reads CASSLQGRGNEQFF. CDR3 nucleotide sequence: TGTGCCAGCAGCTTGCAGGGACGCGGCAATGAGCAGTTCTTC.

The chain uses TRBV10-3 and TRBJ2-7, with D tentatively TRBD1 (5 bases). This CDR3 comprises 15 residues. Germline lookup yields CDR1 ENHRY and CDR2 SYGVKD. Trimming cost V 0 bases and J 0 bases, with 9 bases left between them. The CDR3 region is CAISESAGFSYEQYF. The CDR3 DNA is TGTGCCATCAGTGAGTCGGCAGGGTTCTCCTACGAGCAGTACTTC.

The J gene is TRBJ1-1, the V gene TRBV6-6; D remains unclear. The length of the CDR3 is 15 residues. Germline V gives CDR1 MNHNY, CDR2 SVGAGI (reference sequence). With 6 bases removed from V and 0 bases from J, the gap between germline ends came to 14 bases. CDR3 in amino acids: CASSMITWMNTEAFF. As DNA, the CDR3 is TGTGCCAGCAGCATGATTACGTGGATGAACACTGAAGCTTTCTTT.

The rearrangement joins TRBV6-5 to TRBJ1-4, with a possible D match to TRBD1 (5 bases). Looked up from germline, CDR1 is MNHEY and CDR2 is SVGAGI. V lost 6 bases to trimming and J lost 8 bases, with 13 bases between them. The CDR3 extends over 13 amino acids. The CDR3, as DNA: TGTGCCAGCAGCGCAGGGAGAGGGGAAAAACTGTTTTTT. The encoded protein is CASSAGRGEKLFF.

The CDR3 DNA reads TGTGCCAGCAAAGCGACGGGCACTGAAGCTTTCTTT. This gives the protein CASKATGTEAFF. The genes are TRBV2 and TRBJ1-1; D is uncertain. The CDR3 consists of 12 residues. Germline CDR1 and CDR2: SNHLY and FYNNEI. Trimming removed 7 bases from V and 4 bases from J, with 10 bases in between.

This clone was seen a single time. The genes are TRBV2 and TRBJ2-3; no firm D call. Germline CDR1 is SNHLY and CDR2 is FYNNEI. This CDR3 is 12 amino acids long. Trimming cost V 5 bases and J 4 bases, with 7 bases left between them. CDR3 DNA: TGTGCCAGCAGTCCCCTCTCAGATACGCAGTATTTT. Translation gives CASSPLSDTQYF.

The chain links TRBV7-3 to TRBJ2-1, with a weak D call TRBD2 (5 bases). This CDR3 is 15 amino acids long. Trimming removed 2 bases from V and 2 bases from J, with 10 bases in between. The germline CDR1 and CDR2 sequences are SGHTA and FQGTGA. The CDR3 DNA is TGTGCCAGCAGCTTACGAGCGGATCCCTACAATGAGCAGTTCTTC. It specifies CASSLRADPYNEQFF.

The chain links TRBV5-6 to TRBJ2-7; D is unclear. Deletions cut 3 bases from V and 5 bases from J, with 6 bases between. This CDR3 comprises 11 residues. Germline values: CDR1 SGHDT, CDR2 YYEEEE. CDR3 sequence: CASSSWDEQYF. CDR3 in DNA: TGTGCCAGCAGCTCGTGGGACGAGCAGTACTTC.

The V gene is TRBV30, the J gene TRBJ1-1; 7 bases are shared with TRBD1. The ends lost 2 bases at V and 1 base at J; junction bases unmatched: 7. This CDR3 is 15 amino acids long. Germline V gene data show CDR1 as GTSNPN and CDR2 as SVGIG (reference sequence). As DNA, the CDR3 is TGTGCCTGGAGTTCCTACCGGGACAGGAACACTGAAGCTTTCTTT. Amino acids: CAWSSYRDRNTEAFF.

The V and J genes are TRBV9 and TRBJ1-4; no clear D. Per germline, CDR1 SGDLS and CDR2 YYNGEE. Trimming removed 0 bases from V and 8 bases from J, with 17 bases in between. The CDR3 is 16 amino acids. CDR3 bases: TGTGCCAGCAGCGTAGATCGGGCGGGTCCCCTCGAAAAACTGTTTTTT. Its protein is CASSVDRAGPLEKLFF.

This clone was counted a single time. CDR3 DNA: TGTGCCAGCCCCCCCGCCGTGCCAGGGAGAAATCAGCCCCAGCATTTT. Amino acids: CASPPAVPGRNQPQHF. The chain uses TRBV28 and TRBJ1-5; maybe TRBD1 (5 bases). Trimming cost V 8 bases and J 4 bases, with 21 bases left between them. Germline-derived CDR1 and CDR2 are MDHEN and SYDVKM. This CDR3 spans 16 amino acids. Looking up the rest from reference TRBV28 and TRBJ1-5 gives the full variable domain: DVKVTQSSRYLVKRTGEKVFLECVQDMDHENMFWYRQDPGLGLRLIYFSYDVKMKEKGDIPEGYSVSREKKERFSLILESASTNQTSMYLCASPPAVPGRNQPQHFGDGTRLSIL.

This rearrangement joins TRBV6-2 or TRBV6-3 to TRBJ2-1; D not certain. Between the trimmed V and J ends, which lost 4 bases and 1 base, there was a span of 17 bases. This CDR3 comprises 17 residues. Germline CDR1 reads MNHEY; CDR2 reads SVGEGT. DNA for the CDR3: TGTGCCAGCAGTTTGAACTCACCCCCTCCTTCCTACAATGAGCAGTTCTTC. It encodes CASSLNSPPPSYNEQFF.